This TCR beta chain is drawn from a study of T-cell reconstitution after alpha-beta-depleted transplantation in children. Study results and caveats: Recipient T cells and thymic progenitors that survived were the source of the high TCRbeta diversity seen at day 60 in some patients. Several hundred expanded graft clones reportedly were the source of alpha-beta T cells about two months after transplant. T-cell numbers and diversity one year post-transplant derived largely from freshly generated T cells.

This clonotype showed up just a few times. As yet, its antigen is unknown. CDR1 and CDR2 (germline): MNHNS, SASEGT. With V trimmed by 6 bases and J by 3 bases, 11 bases remained unmatched. The CDR3 totals 16 residues. Unique molecular identifiers featured in how the TCRbeta library was prepared. One entry per CDR3 protein results from TCRdb running MiXCR on the PCR reads. The sample carries 330,000 or so distinct CDR3 sequences, 10% recorded once. The sample consisted of PBMCs, taken before TCRalphabeta/CD19-depleted stem cell transplant. The chain joins TRBV6-1 to TRBJ2-5; TRBD2 matches at 9 bases. The sequence was collected from a boy under three years old with acute myeloid leukemia, due to receive a stem cell transplant. This CDR3 reads CASRLRTSENKETQYF. CDR3 DNA: TGTGCCAGCAGGCTTAGGACTAGCGAGAATAAAGAGACCCAGTACTTC.